This TCR beta chain was observed in a study of blood T cells in healthy people across ages. Across the whole study: Roughly one uniquely barcoded beta molecule per two T cells was captured.

Primed by a sample-barcoded 5' primer and a J-beta primer mix, a second PCR proceeded for about 7 to 11 cycles. Every sample returned 2.5 million or more CDR3-containing paired-end reads. TCRdb processed the 5' RACE reads anew with MiXCR; each CDR3 protein has one entry. The data hold hundreds of thousands of distinct CDR3 sequences, with roughly 50% observed a single time. The CDR3 runs 13 residues. The germline CDR1 and CDR2 sequences are DFQATT and SNEGSKA (reference sequence). Findings of the study overall: Higher diversity, along with more naive CD4+ cells, distinguished long-lived donors from aged donors. As age increased, TCR beta diversity per million T cells fell in a roughly linear fashion.

Comment on this clonotype: Its antigen is undetermined.

The origin of this receptor is a man in his thirties or forties in good health. Sequencing was performed on blood. This sequence joins TRBV20-1 and TRBJ2-7, with TRBD1 as a possible D gene (5 bases). The better agreement between TRBJ2-5 and the DNA end casts doubt on the J call. CDR3 sequence (DNA): TGCAGTGCTAGAGATTTCAGGGCGGAGACCCAGTACTTC. This codes for CSARDFRAETQYF.